This T cell receptor (beta chain) was identified in a study of Ad26.COV2.S vaccination and SARS-CoV-2 variants. Comment on this clone: A junction boundary mismatches the germline segment, possibly from a read error.

Profiled with immunoSEQ multiplex PCR; TCRdb holds only in-frame clones, not every one. This table holds approximately 500,000 clones, 87% found once. The CDR3 runs 13 residues. Germline CDR1 is LNHDA and CDR2 is SQIVND (reference sequence). Described treatment: around 19 received Ad26.COV2.S at low or high dose, single or two shots; about 5 received placebo; per-sample allocation not given. Following the first vaccine or placebo injection, samples were taken on day 63. This chain connects TRBV19 to TRBJ1-1; unclear D gene. The clonotype originates from a person between 18 and 65 years old who received the Ad26.COV2.S COVID-19 vaccine or a placebo. Sequences were derived from peripheral blood, sampled in a trial of Ad26.COV2.S vaccine versus placebo. The DNA for the CDR3 is TGTGCCAGTATAGGCCCCCTGAACTCTGAAGCTTTCTTT. This encodes CASIGPLNSEAFF.